This record covers a single T cell receptor beta chain. This specimen comes from a study of blood T cell repertoires in COVID-19. Study information: Collection of acute and convalescent COVID-19 samples took place in the United States, Italy and Spain. PBMCs, B-cell-depleted T cells, or T cells provided the cDNA or gDNA that made up the material.

Germline V gene sequence: CDR1 SGHVS, CDR2 FNYEAQ. The CDR3 is made up of 17 amino acids. With 4 bases clipped from V and 6 bases from J, the junction kept 9 bases outside the gene matches. Original processing notes: Researchers report that nucleated cell counts were estimated from reference gene primer amplification. Profiled with immunoSEQ multiplex PCR; TCRdb holds only in-frame clones, not every one. The V and J calls and clone size were taken over from that table, and D and trimming were inferred from the DNA. The table has approximately 190,000 clones, 75% to 95% seen once. V and J are TRBV7-6 and TRBJ2-1, with TRBD2 matching 13 bases. The receptor comes from a man over 45 with acute or convalescent COVID-19. The sample was peripheral blood. CDR3 protein: CASSSPGLAGKINEQFF. CDR3 bases: TGTGCCAGCAGCTCCCCGGGACTAGCGGGAAAAATCAATGAGCAGTTCTTC.